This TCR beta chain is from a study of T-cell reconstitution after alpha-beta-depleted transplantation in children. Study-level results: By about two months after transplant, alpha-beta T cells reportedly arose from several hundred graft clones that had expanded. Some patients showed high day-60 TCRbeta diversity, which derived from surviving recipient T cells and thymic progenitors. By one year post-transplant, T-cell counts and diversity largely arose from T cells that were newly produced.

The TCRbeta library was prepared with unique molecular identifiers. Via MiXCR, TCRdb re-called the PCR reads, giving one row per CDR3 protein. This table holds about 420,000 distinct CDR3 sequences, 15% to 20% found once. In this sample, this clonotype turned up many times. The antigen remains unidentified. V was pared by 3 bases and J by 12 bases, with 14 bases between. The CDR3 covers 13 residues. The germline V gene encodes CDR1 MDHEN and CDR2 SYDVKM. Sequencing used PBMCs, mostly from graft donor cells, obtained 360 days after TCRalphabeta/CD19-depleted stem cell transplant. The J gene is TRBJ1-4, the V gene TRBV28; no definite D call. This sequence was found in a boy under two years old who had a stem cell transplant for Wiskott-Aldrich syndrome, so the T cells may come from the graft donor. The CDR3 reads CASSLIEPKELFF. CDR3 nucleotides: TGTGCCAGCAGTTTGATCGAGCCGAAAGAACTGTTTTTT.